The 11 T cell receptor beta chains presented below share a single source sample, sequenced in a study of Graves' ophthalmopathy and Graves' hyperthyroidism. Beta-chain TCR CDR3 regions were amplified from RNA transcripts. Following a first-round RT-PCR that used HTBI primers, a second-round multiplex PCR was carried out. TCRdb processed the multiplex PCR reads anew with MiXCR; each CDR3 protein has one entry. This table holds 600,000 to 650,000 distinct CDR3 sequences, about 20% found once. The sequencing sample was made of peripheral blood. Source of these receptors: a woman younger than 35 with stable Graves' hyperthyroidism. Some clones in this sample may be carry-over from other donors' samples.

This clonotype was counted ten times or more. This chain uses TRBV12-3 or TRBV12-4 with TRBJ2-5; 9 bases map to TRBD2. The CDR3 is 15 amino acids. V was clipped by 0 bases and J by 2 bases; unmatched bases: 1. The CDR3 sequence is CASSLASGRQETQYF. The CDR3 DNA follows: TGTGCCAGCAGTTTAGCTAGCGGGAGACAAGAGACCCAGTACTTC.

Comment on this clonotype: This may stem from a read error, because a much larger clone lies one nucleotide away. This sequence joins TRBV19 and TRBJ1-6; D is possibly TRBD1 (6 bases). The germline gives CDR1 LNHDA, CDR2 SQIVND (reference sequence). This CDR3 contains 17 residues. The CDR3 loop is CASSMAGQRGHNSHLHF. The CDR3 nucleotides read TGTGCCAGTAGTATGGCGGGACAAAGGGGCCATAATTCACACCTCCACTTT.

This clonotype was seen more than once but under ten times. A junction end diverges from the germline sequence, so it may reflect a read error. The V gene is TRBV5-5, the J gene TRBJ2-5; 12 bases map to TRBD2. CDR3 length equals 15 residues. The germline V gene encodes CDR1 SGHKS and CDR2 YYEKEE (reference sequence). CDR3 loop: CASSSRLAGVETKYF. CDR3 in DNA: TGTGCCAGCAGCTCTAGACTAGCGGGGGTAGAGACCAAGTACTTC.

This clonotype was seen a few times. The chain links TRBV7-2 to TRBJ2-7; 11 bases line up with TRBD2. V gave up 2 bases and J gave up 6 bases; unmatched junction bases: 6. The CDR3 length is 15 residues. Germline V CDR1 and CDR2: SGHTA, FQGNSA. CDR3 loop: CASSLPLAGAGEQYF. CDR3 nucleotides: TGTGCCAGCAGCTTACCACTAGCGGGAGCGGGCGAGCAGTACTTC.

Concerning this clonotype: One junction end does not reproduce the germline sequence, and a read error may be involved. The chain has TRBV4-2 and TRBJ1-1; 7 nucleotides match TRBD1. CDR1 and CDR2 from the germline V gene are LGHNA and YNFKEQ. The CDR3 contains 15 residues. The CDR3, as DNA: TGTGCCAGCAGCCAAGAGGGACAGATGAACACTGAAGTTTTCTTT. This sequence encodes CASSQEGQMNTEVFF.

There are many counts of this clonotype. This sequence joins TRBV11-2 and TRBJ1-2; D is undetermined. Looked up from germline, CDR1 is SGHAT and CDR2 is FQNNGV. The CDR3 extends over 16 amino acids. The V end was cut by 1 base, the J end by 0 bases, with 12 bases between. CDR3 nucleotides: TGTGCCAGCAGCTTAGGAGGAGGGCGGTCTAACTATGGCTACACCTTC. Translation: CASSLGGGRSNYGYTF.

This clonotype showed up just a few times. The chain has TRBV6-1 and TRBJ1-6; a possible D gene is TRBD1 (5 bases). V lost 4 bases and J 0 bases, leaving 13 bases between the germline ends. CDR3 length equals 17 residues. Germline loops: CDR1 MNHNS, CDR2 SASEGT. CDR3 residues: CASSGGSYSSYNSPLHF. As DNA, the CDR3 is TGTGCCAGCAGTGGGGGGAGCTACTCCTCCTATAATTCACCCCTCCACTTT.

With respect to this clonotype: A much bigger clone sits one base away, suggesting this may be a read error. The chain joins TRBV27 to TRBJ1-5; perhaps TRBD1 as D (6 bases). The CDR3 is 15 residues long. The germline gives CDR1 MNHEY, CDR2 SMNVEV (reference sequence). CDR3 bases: TGTGCCAGCGCATACACATTTACCGGAGGACAGCCCCAGCAGTTT. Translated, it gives CASAYTFTGGQPQQF.

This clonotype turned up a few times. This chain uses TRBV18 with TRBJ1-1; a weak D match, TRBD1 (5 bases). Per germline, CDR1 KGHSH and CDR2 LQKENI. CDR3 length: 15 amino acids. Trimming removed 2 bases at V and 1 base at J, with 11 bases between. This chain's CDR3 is CASSPVGTANTEAFF. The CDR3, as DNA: TGTGCCAGCTCACCAGTCGGGACGGCGAACACTGAAGCTTTCTTT.

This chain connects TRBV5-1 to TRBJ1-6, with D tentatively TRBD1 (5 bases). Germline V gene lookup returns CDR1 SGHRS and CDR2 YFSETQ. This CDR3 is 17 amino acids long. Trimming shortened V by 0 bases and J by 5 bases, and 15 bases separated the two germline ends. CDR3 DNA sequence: TGCGCCAGCAGCTTGGCCAGTACAACAGGCGATAATTCACCCCTCCACTTT. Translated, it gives CASSLASTTGDNSPLHF.

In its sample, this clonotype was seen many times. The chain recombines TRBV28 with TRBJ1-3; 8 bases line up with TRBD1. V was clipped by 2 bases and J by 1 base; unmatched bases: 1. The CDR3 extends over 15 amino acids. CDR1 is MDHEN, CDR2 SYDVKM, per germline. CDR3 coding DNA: TGTGCCAGCAGTTTAGGACAGGGATCTGGAAACACCATATATTTT. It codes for CASSLGQGSGNTIYF. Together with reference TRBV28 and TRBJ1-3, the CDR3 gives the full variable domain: DVKVTQSSRYLVKRTGEKVFLECVQDMDHENMFWYRQDPGLGLRLIYFSYDVKMKEKGDIPEGYSVSREKKERFSLILESASTNQTSMYLCASSLGQGSGNTIYFGEGSWLTVV.